The 26 T cell receptor beta chains listed next were all sequenced from one sample in a study of blood T cell repertoires in COVID-19. Assay: immunoSEQ multiplex PCR; the TCRdb copy retains only in-frame clones and omits some. Of 270,000 or so clones detected, 80% to 90% appear once; the ten largest clones hold under 8%. The sample consisted of PBMCs or T cells enriched from blood (not recorded which). The receptors derive from a woman between 45 and 60 years old who had been exposed to COVID-19.

This chain links TRBV2 with TRBJ2-1; 12 nucleotides match TRBD2. The CDR3 covers 13 residues. J gave up 8 bases and V 7 bases, and 3 bases lay outside the gene matches. Per germline, CDR1 SNHLY and CDR2 FYNNEI. The CDR3, as DNA: TGTGCCAGCACCCGACTAGCGGGGGATGAGCAGTTCTTC. It specifies CASTRLAGDEQFF.

This sequence joins TRBV25-1 and TRBJ2-3, with 7 bases matching TRBD1. V lost 0 bases to trimming and J lost 2 bases; unmatched junction nucleotides: 5. CDR3 length: 16 residues. CDR1 and CDR2 from the germline V gene are MGHDK and SYGVNS. The CDR3 DNA is TGTGCCAGCAGTGAATACCAGGGGGTTTCCACAGATACGCAGTATTTT. This gives the protein CASSEYQGVSTDTQYF.

In DNA, the CDR3 is TGTGCCAGCACCTTCGGACTAGCGGGGAACACAGATACGCAGTATTTT. This gives the protein CASTFGLAGNTDTQYF. The rearrangement joins TRBV5-4 to TRBJ2-3; 12 nucleotides align to TRBD2. Germline V lookup: CDR1 SGHNT, CDR2 YYREEE (reference sequence). J was trimmed by 2 bases and V by 6 bases; bases with no gene match: 7. CDR3 length: 16 residues.

As regards this clone: A read error may produce the germline difference seen at one junction end. J is TRBJ1-2 and V is TRBV7-9; no definite D call. Germline CDR1 SEHNR, CDR2 FQNEAQ (reference sequence). There are 14 residues in the CDR3. The DNA of the CDR3 is TGTGCCAGCAGCGTAGCCGTAGCTAACTATGGCTACACCTTC. This gives the protein CASSVAVANYGYTF.

This chain connects TRBV6-5 to TRBJ1-1, with D possibly being TRBD1 (6 bases). V dropped 2 bases and J dropped 4 bases, with 14 bases sitting between them. CDR3 length: 15 residues. Germline CDR1 reads MNHEY; CDR2 reads SVGAGI. For the CDR3, the DNA is TGTGCCAGCAGTTACCAGTACAGGGTAGCCACTGAAGCTTTCTTT. Amino acids: CASSYQYRVATEAFF.

The gene calls are TRBV5-4 and TRBJ2-7, with 8 bases matching TRBD2. Germline CDR1 reads SGHNT; CDR2 reads YYREEE (reference sequence). The CDR3 has 16 residues. J gave up 5 bases and V 4 bases, and 14 bases lay outside the gene matches. The CDR3 sequence is CASSPPTGTSMNEQYF. CDR3 nucleotide sequence: TGTGCCAGCAGCCCCCCGACCGGGACTAGTATGAACGAGCAGTACTTC.

The chain carries TRBV5-5 and TRBJ2-3; 7 bases match TRBD1. V shed 5 bases and J 8 bases; nucleotides not matched to a gene: 5. CDR1 is SGHKS and CDR2 is YYEKEE in the germline V gene (reference sequence). There are 12 residues in the CDR3. The CDR3 sequence is CASSLAGGTQYF. The CDR3 DNA reads as TGTGCCAGCAGTCTCGCAGGGGGTACGCAGTATTTT. Looking up the rest from reference TRBV5-5 and TRBJ2-3 gives the full variable domain: DAGVTQSPTHLIKTRGQQVTLRCSPISGHKSVSWYQQVLGQGPQFIFQYYEKEERGRGNFPDRFSARQFPNYSSELNVNALLLGDSALYLCASSLAGGTQYFGPGTRLTVL.

The J gene is TRBJ2-3, the V gene TRBV15; the match to TRBD2 covers 8 bases. Germline CDR1 reads LNHNV; CDR2 reads YYDKDF (reference sequence). The junction had 7 bases not matched to a gene; V was cut back by 4 bases and J by 4 bases. The CDR3 spans 15 residues. The CDR3 nucleotides read TGTGCCACCAGCATTGGGACTAGAAACTCAGATACGCAGTATTTT. This sequence encodes CATSIGTRNSDTQYF.

This sequence joins TRBV5-1 and TRBJ2-6; tentatively, D is TRBD1 (5 bases). This CDR3 has 22 residues. Germline assignment: CDR1 SGHRS and CDR2 YFSETQ. The V end was cut by 0 bases, the J end by 1 base, with 26 bases between. The CDR3 protein is CASSLDFIATVQARSGANVLTF. The CDR3 DNA follows: TGCGCCAGCAGCTTGGATTTCATCGCGACAGTTCAAGCCCGTTCTGGGGCCAACGTCCTGACTTTC.

This clone came up once. This chain uses TRBV11-2 with TRBJ1-6, with D uncertain. Germline CDR1 SGHAT, CDR2 FQNNGV. Trimming took 5 bases from V and 5 from J, leaving 25 bases between them. The CDR3 length is 19 residues. The DNA for the CDR3 is TGTGCCAGCAGCCCCCTCGAGACCCGGGTCTCAAAAAATAATTCACCCCTCCACTTT. It codes for CASSPLETRVSKNNSPLHF.

The genes are TRBV2 and TRBJ1-1, with D possibly TRBD1 on 6 matching bases. The ends were cut back, 9 bases at V and 4 bases at J, with 21 bases in the middle. Germline CDR1 is SNHLY and CDR2 is FYNNEI. This CDR3 has 15 residues. This chain's CDR3 is CASKISLRGTTEAFF. CDR3 nucleotides: TGTGCCAGTAAGATTTCCTTGAGGGGGACCACTGAAGCTTTCTTT.

The V call is TRBV6-5, the J call TRBJ1-2; 8 bases line up with TRBD1. Looked up from germline, CDR1 is MNHEY and CDR2 is SVGAGI. The CDR3 contains 15 residues. The J segment lost 5 bases and the V segment lost 2 bases, leaving 7 bases of the junction unmatched. CDR3 in DNA: TGTGCCAGCAGTTACGCCGACAGGGGATGGTATGGCTACACCTTC. Amino acids: CASSYADRGWYGYTF.

This clone has only one observation. The rearrangement joins TRBV18 to TRBJ1-4; no clear D gene. Germline V CDR1 and CDR2: KGHSH, LQKENI. V gave up 6 bases and J gave up 7 bases, with 18 bases separating them. The CDR3 consists of 15 residues. DNA for the CDR3: TGTGCCAGCTCTCTTGGGCCCGCGGGGTCTGAAAAACTGTTTTTT. As protein: CASSLGPAGSEKLFF.

The CDR3 spells CASSQVTANTGELFF. In DNA, the CDR3 is TGCGCCAGCAGCCAAGTGACTGCGAACACCGGGGAGCTGTTTTTT. The V gene is TRBV4-1, the J gene TRBJ2-2; D unresolved. The CDR3 runs 15 residues. V dropped 1 base and J dropped 0 bases, with 6 bases sitting between them. Per the germline V gene, CDR1 is MGHRA and CDR2 is YSYEKL.

The rearrangement links TRBV6-4 to TRBJ2-1; D unclear. This CDR3 has 13 amino acids. Trimming took 2 bases from V and 5 from J, leaving 7 bases between them. CDR1 and CDR2 (germline): MRHNA, SNTAGT. CDR3 DNA: TGTGCCAGCAGTGACGAGATAAACAATGAGCAGTTCTTC. This gives the protein CASSDEINNEQFF.

The V call is TRBV28, the J call TRBJ1-4, with a tentative D call TRBD1 (6 bases). The CDR3 is 15 residues long. CDR1 MDHEN and CDR2 SYDVKM come from the germline V gene. The ends were cut back, 2 bases at V and 5 bases at J, with 12 bases in the middle. CDR3 bases: TGTGCCAGCAGTTTAGAAACAGGGTCCAATGAAAAACTGTTTTTT. Translation gives CASSLETGSNEKLFF.

This chain joins TRBV4-1 and TRBJ2-3, with TRBD2 as a possible D gene (6 bases). The V end lost 1 base, the J end lost 3 bases, and 14 bases lay between the germline ends. The germline gives CDR1 MGHRA, CDR2 YSYEKL. This CDR3 region has 16 residues. Written as DNA, the CDR3 is TGCGCCAGCAGCCAAGCTCTGGCTAGCGTAACAGATACGCAGTATTTT. This sequence encodes CASSQALASVTDTQYF.

This chain joins TRBV11-3 and TRBJ2-5, with a possible D match to TRBD2 (5 bases). The germline V gene encodes CDR1 SGHNT and CDR2 YENEEA. The CDR3 contains 13 residues. The V and J ends lost 6 bases and 5 bases respectively, with 13 bases between them. The CDR3 DNA reads TGTGCCAGCAGTCGACCCCCGGGGGAGACCCAGTACTTC. Its protein is CASSRPPGETQYF. The complete variable domain, with remaining parts taken from reference TRBV11-3 and TRBJ2-5, reads EAGVVQSPRYKIIEKKQPVAFWCNPISGHNTLYWYLQNLGQGPELLIRYENEEAVDDSQLPKDRFSAERLKGVDSTLKIQPAELGDSAVYLCASSRPPGETQYFGPGTRLLVL.

This clone was observed a handful of times. CDR3 nucleotides: TGTGCCAGCAAGAGACTCTCTGGGGCCAACGTCCTGACTTTC. It codes for CASKRLSGANVLTF. The chain uses TRBV19 and TRBJ2-6; D is ambiguous. Germline V gene sequence: CDR1 LNHDA, CDR2 SQIVND (reference sequence). With 9 bases removed from V and 0 bases from J, the gap between germline ends came to 9 bases. The CDR3 has 14 residues.

The chain has TRBV30 and TRBJ1-6; no firm D call. This CDR3 contains 15 residues. CDR1 is GTSNPN, CDR2 SVGIG, per germline (reference sequence). V lost 0 bases and J 1 base, leaving 7 bases between the germline ends. Here the CDR3 reads CAWSVRGSYNSPLHF. The CDR3 DNA follows: TGTGCCTGGAGTGTACGGGGATCCTATAATTCACCCCTCCACTTT.

This chain connects TRBV5-1 to TRBJ1-2; maybe TRBD1 (6 bases). Trimming left V 3 bases short and J 0 bases short, with 21 bases between. Germline CDR1 is SGHRS and CDR2 is YFSETQ. There are 18 residues in the CDR3. CDR3 region: CASSSLASQGSTNYGYTF. Written as DNA, the CDR3 is TGCGCCAGCAGCTCCCTTGCTTCGCAGGGGAGTACTAACTATGGCTACACCTTC.

This clone was counted once. This chain uses TRBV6-6 with TRBJ2-7; 7 bases are a match to TRBD2. Germline CDR1 reads MNHNY; CDR2 reads SVGAGI (reference sequence). Losses at the gene ends were 2 bases for V and 3 bases for J; bases not matched to a gene: 7. The CDR3 runs 15 residues. The CDR3 DNA is TGTGCCAGCAGTTACGAGGGCGGGGGTGGCTACGAGCAGTACTTC. Encoded protein: CASSYEGGGGYEQYF.

The rearrangement links TRBV13 to TRBJ1-1; possible D gene TRBD1, 5 bases. CDR3 length equals 15 residues. Germline lookup yields CDR1 PRHDT and CDR2 FYEKMQ (reference sequence). Trimming stripped 1 base from V and 0 bases from J, with 9 bases between. CDR3 residues: CASSLEVRVNTEAFF. The CDR3 region has the DNA TGTGCCAGCAGCTTAGAAGTCAGGGTGAACACTGAAGCTTTCTTT.

This sequence joins TRBV11-3 and TRBJ2-3; TRBD2 matches at 10 bases. Germline V CDR1 and CDR2: SGHNT, YENEEA. V was pared by 1 base and J by 5 bases, with 6 bases of the junction left unmatched. The CDR3 covers 16 residues. The DNA for the CDR3 is TGTGCCAGCAGCTTAGGAGCTAGCGGGGGAGGAGATACGCAGTATTTT. Amino acid sequence: CASSLGASGGGDTQYF.

There are many counts of this clone. The chain uses TRBV19 and TRBJ2-4; D gene uncertain. Germline V gene sequence: CDR1 LNHDA, CDR2 SQIVND (reference sequence). The V end was cut by 2 bases, the J end by 1 base, with 21 bases between. This CDR3 has 19 residues. The CDR3 region is CASSISGPSSGGAKNIQYF. The CDR3 coding sequence is TGTGCCAGTAGTATATCCGGCCCCTCCTCTGGCGGCGCCAAAAACATTCAGTACTTC. The full variable domain, completed using reference TRBV19 and TRBJ2-4, is DGGITQSPKYLFRKEGQNVTLSCEQNLNHDAMYWYRQDPGQGLRLIYYSQIVNDFQKGDIAEGYSVSREKKESFPLTVTSAQKNPTAFYLCASSISGPSSGGAKNIQYFGAGTRLSVL.

The V and J genes are TRBV9 and TRBJ1-2, with D tentatively TRBD1 (6 bases). The V end lost 4 bases, the J end lost 8 bases, and 12 bases lay between the germline ends. The CDR3 extends over 12 amino acids. Germline values: CDR1 SGDLS, CDR2 YYNGEE. This CDR3 is CASSLITGGYTF. The CDR3 region has the DNA TGTGCCAGCAGCCTAATCACAGGGGGCTACACCTTC.